Given below is one T cell receptor (beta chain) in context. The entry originates in a study of cytomegalovirus exposure and HLA in healthy donors. In the PCR, 60 Vbeta and 13 Jbeta primers were used. Only in-frame clones appear in the TCRdb table, and some are missing; sequencing was by immunoSEQ multiplex PCR. The sample records fewer than 200,000 clones, around 80% being singletons. The clonotype originates from a man aged 18-30 years in good health and CMV-seronegative. The sample consisted of PBMCs.

CDR3 nucleotide sequence: TGTGCCAGCTTACAGGGGGCCCTCTCTGGGGCCAACGTCCTGACTTTC. It encodes CASLQGALSGANVLTF. V gene TRBV28 combines with J gene TRBJ2-6; 9 bases agree with TRBD1. V lost 8 bases, J lost 0 bases, and 5 bases stayed unmatched. The CDR3 spans 16 residues. Germline CDR1 MDHEN, CDR2 SYDVKM.